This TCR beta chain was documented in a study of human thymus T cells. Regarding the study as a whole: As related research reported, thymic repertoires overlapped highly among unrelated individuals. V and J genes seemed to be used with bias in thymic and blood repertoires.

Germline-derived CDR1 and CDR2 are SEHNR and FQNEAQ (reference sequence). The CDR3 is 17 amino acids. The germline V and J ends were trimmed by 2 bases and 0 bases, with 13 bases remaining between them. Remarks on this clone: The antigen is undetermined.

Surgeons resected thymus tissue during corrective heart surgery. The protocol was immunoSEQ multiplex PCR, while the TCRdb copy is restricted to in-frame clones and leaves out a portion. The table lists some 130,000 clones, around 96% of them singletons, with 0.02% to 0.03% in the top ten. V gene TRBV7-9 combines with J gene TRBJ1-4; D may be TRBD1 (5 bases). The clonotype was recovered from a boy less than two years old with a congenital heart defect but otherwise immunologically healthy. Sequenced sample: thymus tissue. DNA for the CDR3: TGTGCCAGCAGCTTAAGAGGCAGGGAATCAACTAATGAAAAACTGTTTTTT. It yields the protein CASSLRGRESTNEKLFF.